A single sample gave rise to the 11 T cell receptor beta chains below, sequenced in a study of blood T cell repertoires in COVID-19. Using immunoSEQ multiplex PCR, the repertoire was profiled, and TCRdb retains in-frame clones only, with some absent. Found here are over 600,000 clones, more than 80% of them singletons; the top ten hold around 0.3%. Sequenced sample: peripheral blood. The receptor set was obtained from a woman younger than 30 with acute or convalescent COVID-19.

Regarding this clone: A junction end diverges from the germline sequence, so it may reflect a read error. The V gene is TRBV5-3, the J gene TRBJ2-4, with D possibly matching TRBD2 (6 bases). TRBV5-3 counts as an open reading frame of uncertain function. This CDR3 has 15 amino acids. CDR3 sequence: CARNGGRTIQKIQYF. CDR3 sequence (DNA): TGTGCCAGAAACGGGGGACGTACAATCCAAAAAATTCAGTACTTC.

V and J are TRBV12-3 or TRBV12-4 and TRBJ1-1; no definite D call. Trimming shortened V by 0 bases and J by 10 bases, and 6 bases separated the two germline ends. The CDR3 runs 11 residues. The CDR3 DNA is TGTGCCAGCAGTTTAGCGGTCGGAGCTTTCTTT. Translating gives CASSLAVGAFF.

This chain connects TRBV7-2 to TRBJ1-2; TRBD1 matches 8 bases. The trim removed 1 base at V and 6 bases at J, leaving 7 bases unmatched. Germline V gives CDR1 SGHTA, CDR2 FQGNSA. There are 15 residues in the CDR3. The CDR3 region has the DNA TGTGCCAGCAGCTTAGGTTTACAGGGGGGAGATGGCTACACCTTC. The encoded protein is CASSLGLQGGDGYTF. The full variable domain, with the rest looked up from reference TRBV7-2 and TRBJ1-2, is GAGVSQSPSNKVTEKGKDVELRCDPISGHTALYWYRQSLGQGLEFLIYFQGNSAPDKSGLPSDRFSAERTGGSVSTLTIQRTQQEDSAVYLCASSLGLQGGDGYTFGSGTRLTVV.

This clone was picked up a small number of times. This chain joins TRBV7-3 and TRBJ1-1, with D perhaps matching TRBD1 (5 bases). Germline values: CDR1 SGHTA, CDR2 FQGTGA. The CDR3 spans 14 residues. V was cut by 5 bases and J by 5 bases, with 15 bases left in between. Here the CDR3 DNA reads TGTGCCAGCAGCCCAACAGGAGTAAGAACTGAAGCTTTCTTT. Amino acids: CASSPTGVRTEAFF. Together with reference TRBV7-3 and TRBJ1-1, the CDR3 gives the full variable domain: GAGVSQTPSNKVTEKGKYVELRCDPISGHTALYWYRQSLGQGPEFLIYFQGTGAADDSGLPNDRFFAVRPEGSVSTLKIQRTERGDSAVYLCASSPTGVRTEAFFGQGTRLTVV.

CDR3 in amino acids: CASSLDRTYEQYF. CDR3 bases: TGTGCCAGCAGCTTGGACAGAACCTACGAGCAGTACTTC. The V gene is TRBV11-2, the J gene TRBJ2-7; D possibly corresponds to TRBD1 (6 bases). Per the germline V gene, CDR1 is SGHAT and CDR2 is FQNNGV. CDR3 size: 13 residues. Trimming left V 3 bases short and J 2 bases short, with 8 bases between.

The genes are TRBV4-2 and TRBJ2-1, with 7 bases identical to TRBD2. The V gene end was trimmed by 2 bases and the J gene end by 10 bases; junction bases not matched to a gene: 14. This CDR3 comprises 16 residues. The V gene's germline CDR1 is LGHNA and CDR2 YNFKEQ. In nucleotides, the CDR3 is TGTGCCAGCAGCCAAACGCCGGGACTATCTGATGGGGAGCAGTTCTTC. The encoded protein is CASSQTPGLSDGEQFF.

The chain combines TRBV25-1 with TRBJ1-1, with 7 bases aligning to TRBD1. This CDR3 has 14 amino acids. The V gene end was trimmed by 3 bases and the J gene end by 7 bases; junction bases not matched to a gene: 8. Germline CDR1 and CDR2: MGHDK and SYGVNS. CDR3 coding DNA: TGTGCCAGCAGTGAGAACAGGGGTGTATATGAAGCTTTCTTT. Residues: CASSENRGVYEAFF. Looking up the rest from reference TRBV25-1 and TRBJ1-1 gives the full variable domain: EADIYQTPRYLVIGTGKKITLECSQTMGHDKMYWYQQDPGMELHLIHYSYGVNSTEKGDLSSESTVSRIRTEHFPLTLESARPSHTSQYLCASSENRGVYEAFFGQGTRLTVV.

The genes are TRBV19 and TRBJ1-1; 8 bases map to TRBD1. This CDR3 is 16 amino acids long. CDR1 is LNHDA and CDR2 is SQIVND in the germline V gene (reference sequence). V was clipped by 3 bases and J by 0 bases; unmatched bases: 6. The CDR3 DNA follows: TGTGCCAGTAGTATTGCGACAGGGGTTATGAACACTGAAGCTTTCTTT. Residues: CASSIATGVMNTEAFF.

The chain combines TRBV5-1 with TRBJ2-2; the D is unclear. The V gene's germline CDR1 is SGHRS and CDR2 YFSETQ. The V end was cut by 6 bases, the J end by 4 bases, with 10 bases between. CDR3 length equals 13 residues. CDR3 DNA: TGCGCCAGCAAGCCCCCTATCACCGGGGAGCTGTTTTTT. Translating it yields CASKPPITGELFF.

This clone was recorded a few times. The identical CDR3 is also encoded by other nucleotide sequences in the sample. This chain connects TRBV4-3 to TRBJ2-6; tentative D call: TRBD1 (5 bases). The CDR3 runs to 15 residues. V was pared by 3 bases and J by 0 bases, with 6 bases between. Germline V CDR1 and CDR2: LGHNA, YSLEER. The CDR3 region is CASSQGLSGANVLTF. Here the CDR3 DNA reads TGCGCCAGCAGCCAGGGGCTCTCTGGGGCCAACGTCCTGACTTTC.

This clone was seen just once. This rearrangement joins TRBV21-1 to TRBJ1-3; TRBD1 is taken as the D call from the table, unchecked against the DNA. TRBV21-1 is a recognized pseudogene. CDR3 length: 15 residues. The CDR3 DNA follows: TGTGCCAGCAGCAAACAGGGGCCAGTTTGTAACACCATATATTTT. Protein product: CASSKQGPVCNTIYF.